These 15 T cell receptor beta chains were sequenced from one sample in a study of TIL therapy for anti-PD-1-resistant metastatic lung cancer. Indicated time point: pre-treatment sample, taken before nivolumab and TIL therapy. The immunoSEQ assay was v3. Sequencing used immunoSEQ multiplex PCR; TCRdb keeps in-frame clones, though not all of them. The table lists about 32,000 clones, around three quarters of them singletons. The material was blood, obtained at baseline. Every receptor here comes from a woman between 25 and 85 years old with non-small cell lung cancer.

The CDR3 is CASTSTINEKLFF. CDR3 in DNA: TGTGCCAGTACATCGACCATTAATGAAAAACTGTTTTTT. This chain links TRBV19 with TRBJ1-4; unclear D gene. This CDR3 region has 13 residues. With 7 bases removed from V and 4 bases from J, the gap between germline ends came to 10 bases. Looked up from germline, CDR1 is LNHDA and CDR2 is SQIVND (reference sequence).

There are a few counts of this clone. The chain links TRBV6-5 to TRBJ2-7, with 8 bases identical to TRBD1. The CDR3 extends over 14 amino acids. Trimming removed 11 bases from V and 0 bases from J; junction bases left unmatched: 9. Germline loops: CDR1 MNHEY, CDR2 SVGAGI. The CDR3 protein is CAGDPGTGSYEQYF. In DNA form, the CDR3 reads TGTGCCGGAGACCCCGGGACAGGCTCCTACGAGCAGTACTTC.

The chain combines TRBV7-9 with TRBJ1-3; D is uncertain. The V and J ends lost 1 base and 4 bases respectively, with 8 bases between them. The CDR3 totals 14 residues. Germline CDR1 SEHNR, CDR2 FQNEAQ (reference sequence). CDR3 sequence: CASSLGLTGNTIYF. The CDR3 DNA follows: TGTGCCAGCAGCTTAGGTCTAACGGGAAACACCATATATTTT.

This clone appeared once. CDR3 in amino acids: CASVRTGALGEAFF. In DNA form, the CDR3 reads TGTGCCAGCGTGCGGACAGGGGCCCTGGGGGAAGCTTTCTTT. The gene calls are TRBV27 and TRBJ1-1; 9 bases align to TRBD1. The V segment lost 8 bases and the J segment 8 bases; nucleotides outside the gene matches: 12. The CDR3 is made up of 14 amino acids. Germline-derived CDR1 and CDR2 are MNHEY and SMNVEV (reference sequence).

This chain connects TRBV5-1 to TRBJ2-3, with a tentative D call TRBD2 (5 bases). CDR1 is SGHRS and CDR2 is YFSETQ in the germline V gene. V was cut by 4 bases and J by 4 bases, with 16 bases left in between. The CDR3 is made up of 15 amino acids. For the CDR3, the DNA is TGCGCCAGCAGCCGGGATGGACTGCGCTCAGATACGCAGTATTTT. Amino acids: CASSRDGLRSDTQYF.

This clone appeared a single time. The genes are TRBV6-1 and TRBJ2-1; D is unresolved. The CDR3 length is 18 residues. Germline CDR1 is MNHNS and CDR2 is SASEGT. V was cut by 1 base and J by 4 bases, with 20 bases left in between. Here the CDR3 DNA reads TGTGCCAGCAGTGAAGAGGATTTGGGGTTCACTATTTACAATGAGCAGTTCTTC. Protein: CASSEEDLGFTIYNEQFF.

This sequence joins TRBV5-6 and TRBJ2-7; TRBD2 is a possible D gene (6 bases). CDR1 SGHDT and CDR2 YYEEEE come from the germline V gene. The CDR3 has 15 amino acids. The V end lost 2 bases, the J end lost 3 bases, and 15 bases lay between the germline ends. In DNA, the CDR3 is TGTGCCAGCAGCTTAGGCGGGGCAGGTTTCTACGAGCAGTACTTC. Amino acid sequence: CASSLGGAGFYEQYF. Combining the CDR3 with reference TRBV5-6 and TRBJ2-7 gives the whole variable domain DAGVTQSPTHLIKTRGQQVTLRCSPKSGHDTVSWYQQALGQGPQFIFQYYEEEERQRGNFPDRFSGHQFPNYSSELNVNALLLGDSALYLCASSLGGAGFYEQYFGPGTRLTVT.

V and J are TRBV11-2 and TRBJ1-1, with D possibly being TRBD1 (5 bases). In germline, CDR1 is SGHAT, CDR2 FQNNGV. With 5 bases removed from V and 5 bases from J, the gap between germline ends came to 9 bases. This CDR3 is built from 12 residues. CDR3 sequence: CASSMGRTEAFF. CDR3 nucleotides: TGTGCCAGCAGCATGGGACGGACTGAAGCTTTCTTT.

This clone was counted once. J is TRBJ2-1 and V is TRBV29-1, with 16 nucleotides matching TRBD2. Per the germline V gene, CDR1 is SQVTM and CDR2 is ANQGSEA. The V gene end was trimmed by 3 bases and the J gene end by 6 bases; junction bases not matched to a gene: 5. CDR3 length: 16 residues. CDR3 nucleotide sequence: TGCAGCGTTGAGGGACTAGCGGGAGGGCCTCTCAATGAGCAGTTCTTC. Translation gives CSVEGLAGGPLNEQFF.

The chain combines TRBV4-2 with TRBJ1-2; 7 bases line up with TRBD1. Germline V gene lookup returns CDR1 LGHNA and CDR2 YNFKEQ. With V trimmed by 4 bases and J by 4 bases, 6 bases remained unmatched. The CDR3 is 14 residues long. In DNA, the CDR3 is TGTGCCAGCAGCCTTGAACAGGGGTTCTATGGCTACACCTTC. Residues: CASSLEQGFYGYTF.

V gene TRBV5-4 combines with J gene TRBJ2-5, with 9 bases lining up with TRBD2. Germline V gene data show CDR1 as SGHNT and CDR2 as YYREEE (reference sequence). The CDR3 sequence is 15 residues long. After removal of 2 bases from V and 2 bases from J, the junction contained 4 bases not matched to a gene. CDR3 DNA: TGTGCCAGCAGCTTCCTGGCGGGAGGGCAAGAGACCCAGTACTTC. Protein: CASSFLAGGQETQYF.

CDR3: CASSLEGEKLFF. The CDR3 bases are TGTGCCAGCAGCTTAGAAGGTGAAAAACTGTTTTTT. V gene TRBV11-2 combines with J gene TRBJ1-4; no definite D call. The germline V and J ends were trimmed by 0 bases and 7 bases, with 3 bases remaining between them. This CDR3 is built from 12 residues. CDR1 SGHAT and CDR2 FQNNGV come from the germline V gene. Complete variable domain (other parts from reference TRBV11-2 and TRBJ1-4): EAGVAQSPRYKIIEKRQSVAFWCNPISGHATLYWYQQILGQGPKLLIQFQNNGVVDDSQLPKDRFSAERLKGVDSTLKIQPAKLEDSAVYLCASSLEGEKLFFGSGTQLSVL.

This clone has more than one count but fewer than ten. This rearrangement joins TRBV19 to TRBJ1-5; D unresolved. Germline V gene data show CDR1 as LNHDA and CDR2 as SQIVND (reference sequence). The V gene lost 7 bases and the J gene lost 9 bases, with 13 bases spanning the gap. The CDR3 has 12 amino acids. In DNA form, the CDR3 reads TGTGCCAGTACGGGAAGGGCAGGGCCCCAGCATTTT. Translated: CASTGRAGPQHF.

Written as DNA, the CDR3 is TGTGCCAGCAGCCCCTTCAGTAACCCCTCTCTTTCTGAGCAGTTCTTC. The encoded protein is CASSPFSNPSLSEQFF. V is TRBV7-8 and J is TRBJ2-1, with D hard to call. The V gene's germline CDR1 is SGHVS and CDR2 FQNEAQ. The CDR3 loop spans 16 amino acids. Trimming took off 5 bases at V and 9 bases at J, with 23 bases between the two ends.

V and J are TRBV6-1 and TRBJ1-2; 9 bases line up with TRBD1. Unmatched junction bases numbered 9, after V lost 2 bases and J lost 5 bases. The CDR3 totals 16 residues. From germline, CDR1 is MNHNS and CDR2 SASEGT. CDR3 residues: CASSENFVGQGYGYTF. In DNA form, the CDR3 reads TGTGCCAGCAGTGAAAACTTCGTCGGACAGGGGTATGGCTACACCTTC.